The rows below give T cell receptor beta chains drawn from one sample of a study of early T cells in non-severe SARS-CoV-2 infection. MiXCR was run by TCRdb on the 5' RACE reads, yielding one entry per CDR3 protein. The sample lists approximately 71,000 distinct CDR3 sequences; 12% to 15% were seen once. Material: whole blood. The origin of the receptors is an adult who was a healthcare worker with PCR-confirmed SARS-CoV-2 infection or an uninfected control (not recorded which). Both conserved end residues are part of each CDR3. A D gene is named only where the DNA matches it firmly. Size is omitted from some rows. Given values are once, few, many or a class for expanded clones.

CDR3nt: TGCAGCGTTCGACAGACTCTTAATGAAAAACTGTTTTTT
CDR3aa: CSVRQTLNEKLFF
d_gene: .
abundance: few
j_gene: TRBJ1-4
v_gene: TRBV29-1

CDR3nt: TGTGCCAGCAGCCAAGCAACACAGACGTCCTCTGGGGCCAACGTCCTGACTTTC
CDR3aa: CASSQATQTSSGANVLTF
d_gene: .
abundance: many
j_gene: TRBJ2-6
v_gene: TRBV4-2

CDR3nt: TGTGCCAGCAGCTCTGGGACCGCCTATGGCTACACCTTC
CDR3aa: CASSSGTAYGYTF
d_gene: .
abundance: few
j_gene: TRBJ1-2
v_gene: TRBV7-2

CDR3nt: TGCAGTGCTAGAGATCCGCGGACCCCCCTGGATGGCTACACCTTC
CDR3aa: CSARDPRTPLDGYTF
d_gene: .
abundance: many
j_gene: TRBJ1-2
v_gene: TRBV20-1

CDR3nt: TGCGCCAGCAGCTTAGGTACGAGCGGGACTGAAGCTTTCTTT
CDR3aa: CASSLGTSGTEAFF
d_gene: .
abundance: .
j_gene: TRBJ1-1
v_gene: TRBV5-1

CDR3nt: TGTGCCAGCAGTTACTCCAATGCAGGGGAGGCTGGAAACACCATATATTTT
CDR3aa: CASSYSNAGEAGNTIYF
d_gene: .
abundance: few
j_gene: TRBJ1-3
v_gene: TRBV6-5

CDR3nt: TGTGCCAGCAGGATGGCAAGAAGAATGAACACTGAAGCTTTCTTT
CDR3aa: CASRMARRMNTEAFF
d_gene: .
abundance: many
j_gene: TRBJ1-1
v_gene: TRBV2

CDR3nt: TGTGCCAGCAGTTTGATCCCCGGGACAGGGCTCCACAATGAGCAGTTCTTC
CDR3aa: CASSLIPGTGLHNEQFF
d_gene: TRBD1
abundance: .
j_gene: TRBJ2-1
v_gene: TRBV28

CDR3nt: TGCGCCAGCACCCATGGGCATATGAACACTGAAGCTTTCTTT
CDR3aa: CASTHGHMNTEAFF
d_gene: .
abundance: few
j_gene: TRBJ1-1
v_gene: TRBV5-1

CDR3nt: TGTGCCAGCAGTTTATCTAGCACAGATACGCAGTATTTT
CDR3aa: CASSLSSTDTQYF
d_gene: .
abundance: many
j_gene: TRBJ2-3
v_gene: TRBV27

CDR3nt: TGTGCCAGCAGGCCCGGGACCCCGACCGATACGCAGTATTTT
CDR3aa: CASRPGTPTDTQYF
d_gene: .
abundance: many
j_gene: TRBJ2-3
v_gene: TRBV28

CDR3nt: TGTGCCAGCAGCATCGACCGGGGCGGGGAGCTGTTTTTT
CDR3aa: CASSIDRGGELFF
d_gene: .
abundance: few
j_gene: TRBJ2-2
v_gene: TRBV12-3/TRBV12-4

CDR3nt: TGTGCCAGCAGCTCAGACAGGGGGCAACATGGCTACACCTTC
CDR3aa: CASSSDRGQHGYTF
d_gene: TRBD1
abundance: .
j_gene: TRBJ1-2
v_gene: TRBV5-6

CDR3nt: TGTGCCAGCAGCCAAAGGGAAAGGAATAATTCACCCCTCCACTTT
CDR3aa: CASSQRERNNSPLHF
d_gene: .
abundance: few
j_gene: TRBJ1-6
v_gene: TRBV4-2

CDR3nt: TGCGCCAGCAGCTTGAGCAGGGGGCCCGATACGCAGTATTTT
CDR3aa: CASSLSRGPDTQYF
d_gene: TRBD1
abundance: few
j_gene: TRBJ2-3
v_gene: TRBV5-1

CDR3nt: TGTGCCAGCAGCCAATATCAGGGTTATGCTGAAGCTTTCTTT
CDR3aa: CASSQYQGYAEAFF
d_gene: .
abundance: .
j_gene: TRBJ1-1
v_gene: TRBV14

CDR3nt: TGCAGTGCCAGGGGGAAAGCGCAGTATTTT
CDR3aa: CSARGKAQYF
d_gene: TRBD1
abundance: few
j_gene: TRBJ2-3
v_gene: TRBV20-1

CDR3nt: TGTGCCAGCACCGTGGCAGCCCTCGGAAACACCATATATTTT
CDR3aa: CASTVAALGNTIYF
d_gene: .
abundance: many
j_gene: TRBJ1-3
v_gene: TRBV28

CDR3nt: TGCAGCGTTGGACAGGGGGCCGGTGGCTACACCTTC
CDR3aa: CSVGQGAGGYTF
d_gene: TRBD1
abundance: .
j_gene: TRBJ1-2
v_gene: TRBV29-1

CDR3nt: TGTGCCAGCAGCCAAGTGCAGGGGGCGGGCTACACCTTC
CDR3aa: CASSQVQGAGYTF
d_gene: TRBD1
abundance: many
j_gene: TRBJ1-2
v_gene: TRBV14

CDR3nt: TGTGCCACCTTAGGGAGCCCCACAGATACGCAGTATTTT
CDR3aa: CATLGSPTDTQYF
d_gene: .
abundance: .
j_gene: TRBJ2-3
v_gene: TRBV28

CDR3nt: TGTGCCAGCGCGGACAGGGAGACTGAAGCTTTCTTT
CDR3aa: CASADRETEAFF
d_gene: TRBD1
abundance: few
j_gene: TRBJ1-1
v_gene: TRBV28

CDR3nt: TGTGCCTGGAGTAGGGACAGCGGCTCTGGAAACACCATATATTTT
CDR3aa: CAWSRDSGSGNTIYF
d_gene: TRBD1
abundance: many
j_gene: TRBJ1-3
v_gene: TRBV30

CDR3nt: TGCAGCGTTGAAGGCACTGGAAAACTGTTTTTT
CDR3aa: CSVEGTGKLFF
d_gene: .
abundance: few
j_gene: TRBJ1-4
v_gene: TRBV29-1

CDR3nt: TGTGCCAGCACCTCAAAGGAACAGGGAAATGGCTACACCTTC
CDR3aa: CASTSKEQGNGYTF
d_gene: .
abundance: many
j_gene: TRBJ1-2
v_gene: TRBV11-2

CDR3nt: TGTGCCAGCATCGTAGCCGGGGGCCCCTACAATGAGCAGTTCTTC
CDR3aa: CASIVAGGPYNEQFF
d_gene: .
abundance: many
j_gene: TRBJ2-1
v_gene: TRBV28

CDR3nt: TGTGCCAGCTCCCCCGGGACAGTCCAAGAGACCCAGTACTTC
CDR3aa: CASSPGTVQETQYF
d_gene: TRBD1
abundance: .
j_gene: TRBJ2-5
v_gene: TRBV28

CDR3nt: TGTGCCTGGAGTCCCGTGGCCAATCAGCCCCAGCATTTT
CDR3aa: CAWSPVANQPQHF
d_gene: .
abundance: few
j_gene: TRBJ1-5
v_gene: TRBV30

CDR3nt: TGTGCCAGCAGCTTACAGACTAGCGGTGCACTCTCCTACGAGCAGTACTTC
CDR3aa: CASSLQTSGALSYEQYF
d_gene: TRBD2
abundance: .
j_gene: TRBJ2-7
v_gene: TRBV7-2

CDR3nt: TGCAGTGCTCCAACGACCGAGCTAGAGACCCAGTACTTC
CDR3aa: CSAPTTELETQYF
d_gene: .
abundance: many
j_gene: TRBJ2-5
v_gene: TRBV20-1

CDR3nt: TGTGCCAGCAGTCGGAGGGAGAGCTCCTACGAGCAGTACTTC
CDR3aa: CASSRRESSYEQYF
d_gene: .
abundance: few
j_gene: TRBJ2-7
v_gene: TRBV3-1

CDR3nt: TGTGCCAGCAGCTTTAGCGGGGGCGATACTTACGAGCAGTACTTC
CDR3aa: CASSFSGGDTYEQYF
d_gene: TRBD2
abundance: .
j_gene: TRBJ2-7
v_gene: TRBV7-2

CDR3nt: TGCAGCGTTGGGGGACAAGAGACCCAGTACTTC
CDR3aa: CSVGGQETQYF
d_gene: .
abundance: few
j_gene: TRBJ2-5
v_gene: TRBV29-1

CDR3nt: TGTGCCAGCAGTGAAACGGGACAGGGAGATGGCTACACCTTC
CDR3aa: CASSETGQGDGYTF
d_gene: TRBD1
abundance: many
j_gene: TRBJ1-2
v_gene: TRBV2

CDR3nt: TGTGCCAGCAGCCAAGGGCTAGTTGCCGCCATTGAGCAGTTCTTC
CDR3aa: CASSQGLVAAIEQFF
d_gene: .
abundance: many
j_gene: TRBJ2-1
v_gene: TRBV3-1

CDR3nt: TGTGCCAGCAGCCGGGACTTAAGATCCTACGAGCAGTACTTC
CDR3aa: CASSRDLRSYEQYF
d_gene: .
abundance: few
j_gene: TRBJ2-7
v_gene: TRBV7-2

CDR3nt: TGCAGTGCTAGAGATTTGCGGGGGGAGAGAGATACGCAGTATTTT
CDR3aa: CSARDLRGERDTQYF
d_gene: TRBD2
abundance: .
j_gene: TRBJ2-3
v_gene: TRBV20-1

CDR3nt: TGTGCCAGCAGAGGATACACTGAAGCTTTCTTT
CDR3aa: CASRGYTEAFF
d_gene: .
abundance: many
j_gene: TRBJ1-1
v_gene: TRBV6-5

CDR3nt: TGTGCCAGCAGCTCCCTGTGGGGGGCCGGGGAGCTGTTTTTT
CDR3aa: CASSSLWGAGELFF
d_gene: .
abundance: many
j_gene: TRBJ2-2
v_gene: TRBV7-3

CDR3nt: TGTGCCAGCAGTTTAAGTGGAGGGACAGGGTGGAACACTGAAGCTTTCTTT
CDR3aa: CASSLSGGTGWNTEAFF
d_gene: TRBD1
abundance: many
j_gene: TRBJ1-1
v_gene: TRBV12-3/TRBV12-4

CDR3nt: TGTGCCAGTAGTAGGAATACAGGGGAAGCTTTCTTT
CDR3aa: CASSRNTGEAFF
d_gene: .
abundance: few
j_gene: TRBJ1-1
v_gene: TRBV19

CDR3nt: TGTGCCATCAGGGGTAAAACTAGCTCCTACGAGCAGTACTTC
CDR3aa: CAIRGKTSSYEQYF
d_gene: .
abundance: few
j_gene: TRBJ2-7
v_gene: TRBV10-3

CDR3nt: TGTGCCAGCAGCTTTACAGGGGTCTACGAGCAGTACTTC
CDR3aa: CASSFTGVYEQYF
d_gene: TRBD1
abundance: few
j_gene: TRBJ2-7
v_gene: TRBV5-4

CDR3nt: TGCAGCGTTGCAGCACCCGGGGAGCTGTTTTTT
CDR3aa: CSVAAPGELFF
d_gene: .
abundance: few
j_gene: TRBJ2-2
v_gene: TRBV29-1

CDR3nt: TGTGCCATTACCCAGGGTGATGGCTACACCTTC
CDR3aa: CAITQGDGYTF
d_gene: .
abundance: few
j_gene: TRBJ1-2
v_gene: TRBV10-3

CDR3nt: TGTGCCAGCAGCGAAGAGGACACCGAGTCCGCCGAGCAGTACTTC
CDR3aa: CASSEEDTESAEQYF
d_gene: .
abundance: many
j_gene: TRBJ2-7
v_gene: TRBV9

CDR3nt: TGCGCCAGCAACTCCGCAGGGTTTAATGAGCAGTTCTTC
CDR3aa: CASNSAGFNEQFF
d_gene: .
abundance: few
j_gene: TRBJ2-1
v_gene: TRBV5-1

CDR3nt: TGCGCCAGCAGCTCGAGACCAAACAGGGACACTGAAGCTTTCTTT
CDR3aa: CASSSRPNRDTEAFF
d_gene: .
abundance: .
j_gene: TRBJ1-1
v_gene: TRBV5-1

CDR3nt: TGCGCCAGCAGCTTGAACGGAGGCGGCAATCAGCCCCAGCATTTT
CDR3aa: CASSLNGGGNQPQHF
d_gene: .
abundance: many
j_gene: TRBJ1-5
v_gene: TRBV5-1

CDR3nt: TGTGCCAGCAGCTTCGCCCCAATTGACACCTCCGGGGAGCTGTTTTTT
CDR3aa: CASSFAPIDTSGELFF
d_gene: .
abundance: few
j_gene: TRBJ2-2
v_gene: TRBV5-5

CDR3nt: TGTGCCAGCAGCCCCCAGCCGGGGCCGGGAAATACGCAGTATTTT
CDR3aa: CASSPQPGPGNTQYF
d_gene: .
abundance: few
j_gene: TRBJ2-3
v_gene: TRBV11-3

CDR3nt: TGTGCCAGCAGCTCGGGACTAGCGGTCTACGAGCAGTACTTC
CDR3aa: CASSSGLAVYEQYF
d_gene: TRBD2
abundance: few
j_gene: TRBJ2-7
v_gene: TRBV7-2